This T cell receptor beta chain comes out of a study of cytomegalovirus exposure and HLA in healthy donors. Profiling relied on immunoSEQ multiplex PCR, and the TCRdb table lists in-frame clones only, not all of them. This table holds approximately 190,000 clones, 70% to 85% found once. This clone was detected once. The germline gives CDR1 KGHSH, CDR2 LQKENI. The CDR3 is 15 residues long. V dropped 6 bases and J dropped 4; count of bases not matched to a gene: 7. The TCR comes from a woman aged 25 to 39 in good health and CMV-seropositive. The sequencing sample was made of PBMCs. The chain has TRBV18 and TRBJ2-1; TRBD2 matches 9 bases. CDR3 sequence (DNA): TGTGCCAGCTCCACCGGGACTAGCCCATACAATGAGCAGTTCTTC. It specifies CASSTGTSPYNEQFF.